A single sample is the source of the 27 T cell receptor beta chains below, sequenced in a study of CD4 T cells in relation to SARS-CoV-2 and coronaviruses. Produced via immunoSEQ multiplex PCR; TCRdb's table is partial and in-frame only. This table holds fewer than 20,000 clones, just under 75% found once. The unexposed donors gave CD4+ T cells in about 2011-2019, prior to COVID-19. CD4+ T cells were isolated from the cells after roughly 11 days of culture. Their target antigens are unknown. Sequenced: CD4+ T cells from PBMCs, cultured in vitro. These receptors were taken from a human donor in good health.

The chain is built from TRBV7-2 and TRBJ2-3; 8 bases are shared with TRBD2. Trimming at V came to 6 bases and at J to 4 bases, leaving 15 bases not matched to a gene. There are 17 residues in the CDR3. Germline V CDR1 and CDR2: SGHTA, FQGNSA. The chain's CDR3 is CASSLTFGQTSADTQYF. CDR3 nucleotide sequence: TGTGCCAGCAGTTTGACATTCGGCCAGACTAGCGCAGATACGCAGTATTTT.

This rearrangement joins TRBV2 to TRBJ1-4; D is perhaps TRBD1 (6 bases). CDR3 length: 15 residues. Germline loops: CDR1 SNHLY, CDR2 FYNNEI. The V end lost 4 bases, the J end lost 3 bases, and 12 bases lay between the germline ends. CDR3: CASSVSRQANEKLFF. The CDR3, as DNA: TGTGCCAGCAGTGTCTCCCGACAGGCTAATGAAAAACTGTTTTTT.

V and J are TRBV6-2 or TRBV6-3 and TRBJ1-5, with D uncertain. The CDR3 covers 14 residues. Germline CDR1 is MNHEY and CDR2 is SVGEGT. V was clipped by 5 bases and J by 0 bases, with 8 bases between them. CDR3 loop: CASSRVTSNQPQHF. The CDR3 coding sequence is TGTGCCAGCAGTAGAGTAACTAGCAATCAGCCCCAGCATTTT.

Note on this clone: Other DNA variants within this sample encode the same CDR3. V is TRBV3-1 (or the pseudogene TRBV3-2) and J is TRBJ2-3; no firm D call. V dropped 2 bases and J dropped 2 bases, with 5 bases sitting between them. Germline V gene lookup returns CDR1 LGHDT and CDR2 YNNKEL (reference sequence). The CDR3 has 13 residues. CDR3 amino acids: CASSQPPTDTQYF. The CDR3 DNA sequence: TGTGCCAGCAGCCAACCCCCCACAGATACGCAGTATTTT.

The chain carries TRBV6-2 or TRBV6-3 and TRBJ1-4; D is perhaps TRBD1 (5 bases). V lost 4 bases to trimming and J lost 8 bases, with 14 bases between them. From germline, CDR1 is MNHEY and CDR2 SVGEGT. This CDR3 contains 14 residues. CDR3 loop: CASSSTALWEKLFF. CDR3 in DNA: TGTGCCAGCAGTTCGACAGCGCTTTGGGAAAAACTGTTTTTT.

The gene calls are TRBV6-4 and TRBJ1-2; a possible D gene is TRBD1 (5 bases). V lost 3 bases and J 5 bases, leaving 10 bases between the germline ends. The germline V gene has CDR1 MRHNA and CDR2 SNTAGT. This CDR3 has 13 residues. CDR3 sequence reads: CASSDDSRYGYTF. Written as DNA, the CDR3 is TGTGCCAGCAGTGATGACAGCCGATATGGCTACACCTTC.

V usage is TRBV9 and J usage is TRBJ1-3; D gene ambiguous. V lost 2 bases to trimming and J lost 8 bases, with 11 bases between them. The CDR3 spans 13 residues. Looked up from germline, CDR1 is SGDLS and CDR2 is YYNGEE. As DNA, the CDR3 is TGTGCCAGCAGCGTGGGCTTCGTGGACACCATATATTTT. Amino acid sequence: CASSVGFVDTIYF.

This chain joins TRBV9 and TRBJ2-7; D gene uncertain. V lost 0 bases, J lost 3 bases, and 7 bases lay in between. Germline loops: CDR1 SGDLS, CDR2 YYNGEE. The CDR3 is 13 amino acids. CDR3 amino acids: CASSVGGRYEQYF. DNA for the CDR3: TGTGCCAGCAGCGTAGGTGGCCGCTACGAGCAGTACTTC.

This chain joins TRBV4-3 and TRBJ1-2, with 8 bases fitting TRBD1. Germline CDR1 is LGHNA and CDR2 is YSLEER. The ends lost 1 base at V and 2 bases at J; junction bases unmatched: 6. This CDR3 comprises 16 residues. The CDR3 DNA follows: TGCGCCAGCAGCCAAGGGCCTACAGGGGGGAACTATGGCTACACCTTC. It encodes CASSQGPTGGNYGYTF.

This CDR3 reads CASSELLGGRPNEQFF. The CDR3 DNA reads TGTGCCAGCAGTGAACTACTCGGCGGGAGGCCTAATGAGCAGTTCTTC. The rearrangement links TRBV2 to TRBJ2-1; 8 nucleotides agree with TRBD2. After removal of 2 bases from V and 7 bases from J, the junction contained 10 bases not matched to a gene. Per germline, CDR1 SNHLY and CDR2 FYNNEI. The CDR3 sequence is 16 residues long. Full variable domain (remainder filled in from reference TRBV2 and TRBJ2-1): EPEVTQTPSHQVTQMGQEVILRCVPISNHLYFYWYRQILGQKVEFLVSFYNNEISEKSEIFDDQFSVERPDGSNFTLKIRSTKLEDSAMYFCASSELLGGRPNEQFFGPGTRLTVL.

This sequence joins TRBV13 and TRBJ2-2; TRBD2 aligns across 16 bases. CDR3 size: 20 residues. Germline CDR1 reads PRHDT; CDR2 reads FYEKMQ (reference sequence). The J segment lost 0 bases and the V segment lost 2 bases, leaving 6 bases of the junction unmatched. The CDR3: CASSLLGLAGGPANTGELFF. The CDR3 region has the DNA TGTGCCAGCAGCTTACTGGGACTAGCGGGGGGGCCTGCGAACACCGGGGAGCTGTTTTTT.

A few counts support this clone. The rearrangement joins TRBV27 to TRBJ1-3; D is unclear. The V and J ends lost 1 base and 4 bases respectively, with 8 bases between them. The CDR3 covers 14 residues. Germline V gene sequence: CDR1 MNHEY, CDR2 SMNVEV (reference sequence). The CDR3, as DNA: TGTGCCAGCAGTTTATTCGGCAGGGGAAACACCATATATTTT. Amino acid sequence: CASSLFGRGNTIYF.

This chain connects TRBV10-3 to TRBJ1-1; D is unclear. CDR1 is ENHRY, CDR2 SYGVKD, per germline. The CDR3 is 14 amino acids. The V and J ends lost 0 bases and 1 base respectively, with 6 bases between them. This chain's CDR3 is CAISESLGNTEAFF. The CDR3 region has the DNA TGTGCCATCAGTGAGTCTCTGGGGAACACTGAAGCTTTCTTT.

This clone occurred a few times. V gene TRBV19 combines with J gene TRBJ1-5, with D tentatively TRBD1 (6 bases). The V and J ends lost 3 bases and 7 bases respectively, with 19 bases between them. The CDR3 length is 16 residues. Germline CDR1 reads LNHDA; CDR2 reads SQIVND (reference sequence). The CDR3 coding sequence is TGTGCCAGTAGTATGGGCCCGGGGGCGGCGGGGCAGCCCCAGCATTTT. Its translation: CASSMGPGAAGQPQHF.

CDR3 DNA sequence: TGTGCCAGCAGCTCCGGGACTGGAGACAATGAGCAGTTCTTC. It specifies CASSSGTGDNEQFF. The chain links TRBV7-2 to TRBJ2-1, with D perhaps TRBD2 (6 bases). The CDR3 is 14 amino acids. V lost 4 bases and J lost 5, with 12 bases in between. Germline CDR1 and CDR2: SGHTA and FQGNSA.

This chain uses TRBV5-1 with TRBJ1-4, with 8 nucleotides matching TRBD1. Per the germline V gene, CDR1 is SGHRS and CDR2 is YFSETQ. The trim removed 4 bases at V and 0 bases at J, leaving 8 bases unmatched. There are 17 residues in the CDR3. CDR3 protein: CASSPGQGDATNEKLFF. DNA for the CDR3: TGCGCCAGCAGCCCCGGACAGGGAGATGCAACTAATGAAAAACTGTTTTTT.

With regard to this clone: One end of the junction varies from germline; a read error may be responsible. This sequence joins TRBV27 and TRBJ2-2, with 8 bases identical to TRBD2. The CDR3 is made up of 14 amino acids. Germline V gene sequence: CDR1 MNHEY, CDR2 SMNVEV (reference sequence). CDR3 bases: TGTGCCAGCAGACGACTAGCGAATACCGGGGAGCTGTTTTTT. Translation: CASRRLANTGELFF.

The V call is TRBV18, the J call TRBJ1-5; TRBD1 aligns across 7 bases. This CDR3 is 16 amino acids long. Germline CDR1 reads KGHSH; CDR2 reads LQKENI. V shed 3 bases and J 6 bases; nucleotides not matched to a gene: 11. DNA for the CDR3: TGTGCCAGCTCACCTTCCGGGACAGTATACGGTCAGCCCCAGCATTTT. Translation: CASSPSGTVYGQPQHF.

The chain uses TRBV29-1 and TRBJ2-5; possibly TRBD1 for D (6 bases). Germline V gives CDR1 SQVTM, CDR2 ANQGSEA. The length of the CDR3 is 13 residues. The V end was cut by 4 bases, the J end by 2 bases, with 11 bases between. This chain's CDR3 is CSVGGGWQETQYF. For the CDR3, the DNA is TGCAGCGTTGGTGGGGGCTGGCAAGAGACCCAGTACTTC.

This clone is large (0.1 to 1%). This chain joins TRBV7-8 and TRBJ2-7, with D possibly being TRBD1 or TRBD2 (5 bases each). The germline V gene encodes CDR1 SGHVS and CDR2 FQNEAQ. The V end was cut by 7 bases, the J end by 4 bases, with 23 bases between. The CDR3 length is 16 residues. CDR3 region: CASTTNLGPSGYEQYF. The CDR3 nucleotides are TGTGCCAGCACCACCAACCTGGGACCCTCGGGATACGAGCAGTACTTC.

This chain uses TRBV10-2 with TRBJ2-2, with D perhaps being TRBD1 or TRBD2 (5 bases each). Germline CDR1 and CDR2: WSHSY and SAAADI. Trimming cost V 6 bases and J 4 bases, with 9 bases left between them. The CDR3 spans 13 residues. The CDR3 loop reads CASSLGTTGELFF. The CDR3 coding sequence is TGCGCCAGCAGCCTCGGGACCACCGGGGAGCTGTTTTTT.

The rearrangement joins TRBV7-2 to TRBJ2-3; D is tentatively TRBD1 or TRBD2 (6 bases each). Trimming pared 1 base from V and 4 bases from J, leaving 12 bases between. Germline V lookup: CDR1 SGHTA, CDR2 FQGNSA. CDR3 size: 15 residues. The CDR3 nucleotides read TGTGCCAGCAGCTTAGATAGGGGGGCCCCAGATACGCAGTATTTT. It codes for CASSLDRGAPDTQYF.

This chain's CDR3 is CASSFGTMIQSSTDTQYF. CDR3 bases: TGCGCCAGCAGCTTTGGGACTATGATTCAGTCTAGCACAGATACGCAGTATTTT. The rearrangement links TRBV5-1 to TRBJ2-3, with TRBD2 identical over 7 bases. The length of the CDR3 is 18 residues. Germline loops: CDR1 SGHRS, CDR2 YFSETQ. Trimming at V came to 2 bases and at J to 0 bases, leaving 12 bases not matched to a gene.

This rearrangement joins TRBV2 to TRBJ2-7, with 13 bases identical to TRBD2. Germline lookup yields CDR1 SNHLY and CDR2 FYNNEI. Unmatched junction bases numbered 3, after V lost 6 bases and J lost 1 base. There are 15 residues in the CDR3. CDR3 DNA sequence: TGTGCCAGCAGCGAACTAGCGGGGGGGTCCTACGAGCAGTACTTC. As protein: CASSELAGGSYEQYF.

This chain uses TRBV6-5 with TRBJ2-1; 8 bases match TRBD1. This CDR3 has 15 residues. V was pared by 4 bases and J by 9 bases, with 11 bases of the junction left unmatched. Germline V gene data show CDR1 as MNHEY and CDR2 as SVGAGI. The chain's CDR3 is CASSSQTGARGEQFF. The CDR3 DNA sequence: TGTGCCAGCAGTTCGCAGACAGGGGCTAGGGGTGAGCAGTTCTTC.

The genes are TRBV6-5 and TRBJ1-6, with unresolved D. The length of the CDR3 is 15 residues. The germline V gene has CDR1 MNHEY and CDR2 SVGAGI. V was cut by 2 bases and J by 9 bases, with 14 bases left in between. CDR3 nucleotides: TGTGCCAGCAGTTACGGTGTGCCGCGGGGTTCACCCCTCCACTTT. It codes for CASSYGVPRGSPLHF.

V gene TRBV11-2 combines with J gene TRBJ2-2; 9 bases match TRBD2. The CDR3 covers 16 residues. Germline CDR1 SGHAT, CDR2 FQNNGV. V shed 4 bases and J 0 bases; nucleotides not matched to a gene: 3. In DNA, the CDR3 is TGTGCCAGCAGCTCCCGGACTAGCGCGAACACCGGGGAGCTGTTTTTT. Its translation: CASSSRTSANTGELFF.